This T cell receptor (beta chain) was retrieved from a study of cytomegalovirus exposure and HLA in healthy donors. General observations from the study: Among TCR beta chains of equal frequency, HLA-associated ones were more clonally expanded in a later analysis.

Primers included in the PCR were 60 Vbeta and 13 Jbeta primers. The data were produced by immunoSEQ multiplex PCR, yet TCRdb's version contains in-frame clones alone and is incomplete. Among roughly 200,000 clones listed, around 80% were seen once. Points on this clone: Its antigen is as yet unknown.

The CDR3 contains 15 residues. The V segment lost 9 bases and the J segment 6 bases; nucleotides outside the gene matches: 14. From germline, CDR1 is MNHEY and CDR2 SMNVEV (reference sequence). Sequencing was performed on PBMCs. The sequence came from a man in his fifties or sixties in good health and CMV-seronegative. This sequence joins TRBV27 and TRBJ2-7; 10 bases align to TRBD2. CDR3 protein: CASRFRASGRGEQYF. CDR3 bases: TGTGCCAGTCGATTCCGAGCTAGCGGGAGAGGCGAGCAGTACTTC.